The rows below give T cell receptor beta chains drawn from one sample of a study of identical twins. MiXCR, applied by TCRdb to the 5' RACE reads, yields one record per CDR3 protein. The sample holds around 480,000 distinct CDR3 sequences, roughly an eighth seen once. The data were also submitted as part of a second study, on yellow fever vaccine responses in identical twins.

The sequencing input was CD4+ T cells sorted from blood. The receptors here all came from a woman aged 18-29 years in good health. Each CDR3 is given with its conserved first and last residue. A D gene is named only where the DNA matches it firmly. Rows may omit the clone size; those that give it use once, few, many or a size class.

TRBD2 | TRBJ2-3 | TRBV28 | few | CASRPTSGTTDTQYF | TGTGCCAGCAGACCGACTAGCGGGACGACAGATACGCAGTATTTT
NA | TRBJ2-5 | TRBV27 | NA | CASSYDGRETQYF | TGTGCCAGCAGTTATGACGGACGAGAGACCCAGTACTTC
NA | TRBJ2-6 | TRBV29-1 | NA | CSVSAGANVLTF | TGCAGCGTATCCGCTGGGGCCAACGTCCTGACTTTC
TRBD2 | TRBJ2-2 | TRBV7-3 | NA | CASSRERHPKTSGGFANTGELFF | TGTGCCAGCAGCCGGGAGAGACACCCTAAGACTAGCGGGGGGTTCGCGAACACCGGGGAGCTGTTTTTT
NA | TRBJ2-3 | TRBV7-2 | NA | CASSLRRGPTDTQYF | TGTGCCAGCAGCTTAAGGCGAGGTCCGACAGATACGCAGTATTTT
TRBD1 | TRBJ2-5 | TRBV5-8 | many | CASGAQGASQETQYF | TGTGCCAGCGGAGCACAGGGGGCGTCTCAAGAGACCCAGTACTTC
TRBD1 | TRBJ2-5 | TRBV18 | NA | CASSPLDRTETQYF | TGTGCCAGCTCACCACTGGACAGGACGGAGACCCAGTACTTC
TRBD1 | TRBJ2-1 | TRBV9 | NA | CASTPGQGPNEQFF | TGTGCCAGCACTCCGGGACAGGGGCCCAATGAGCAGTTCTTC
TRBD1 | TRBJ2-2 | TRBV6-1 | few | CASTRQGFGNTGELFF | TGTGCCAGCACCAGACAGGGGTTCGGGAACACCGGGGAGCTGTTTTTT
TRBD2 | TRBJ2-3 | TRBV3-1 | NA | CASSRGRGRSTDTQYF | TGTGCCAGCAGCCGGGGCCGCGGGAGAAGCACAGATACGCAGTATTTT
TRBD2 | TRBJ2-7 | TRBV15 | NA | CATSRTSGVYEQYF | TGTGCCACCAGTAGGACTAGCGGGGTCTACGAGCAGTACTTC
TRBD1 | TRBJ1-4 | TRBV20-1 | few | CSASGQVGEKLFF | TGCAGTGCTTCCGGACAGGTTGGCGAAAAACTGTTTTTT
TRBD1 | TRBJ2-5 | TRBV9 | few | CASSKSRDRWNGETQYF | TGTGCCAGCAGCAAGTCCCGGGACAGGTGGAATGGAGAGACCCAGTACTTC
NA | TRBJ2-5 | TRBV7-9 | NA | CASSLPGPRYGETQYF | TGTGCCAGCAGCTTACCGGGACCGCGATACGGAGAGACCCAGTACTTC
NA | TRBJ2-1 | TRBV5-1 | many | CASSSPTVINEQFF | TGCGCCAGCAGCAGCCCGACAGTTATCAATGAGCAGTTCTTC
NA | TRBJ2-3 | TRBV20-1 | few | CSAMTLAMLADTQYF | TGCAGTGCCATGACTCTAGCGATGTTGGCAGATACGCAGTATTTT
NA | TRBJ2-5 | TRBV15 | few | CATSGGTPHQETQYF | TGTGCCACCAGCGGTGGCACCCCCCATCAAGAGACCCAGTACTTC
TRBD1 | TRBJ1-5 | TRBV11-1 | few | CASSPGTGGLESDQPQHF | TGTGCCAGCAGCCCCGGGACAGGGGGCTTAGAATCGGATCAGCCCCAGCATTTT
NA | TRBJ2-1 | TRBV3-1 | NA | CASSQRAEQFF | TGTGCCAGCAGCCAAAGGGCTGAGCAGTTCTTC
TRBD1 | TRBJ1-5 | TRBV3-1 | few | CASSQTGDQPQHF | TGTGCCAGCAGCCAAACAGGGGATCAGCCCCAGCATTTT